This T cell receptor beta chain was recorded in a study of blood T cell repertoires in COVID-19. Study context: T cells, B-cell-depleted T cells, or PBMCs provided the cDNA or gDNA that served as material.

V shed 6 bases and J 4 bases; nucleotides not matched to a gene: 0. This CDR3 is 13 amino acids long. Germline CDR1 reads SGHNT; CDR2 reads YENEEA. Clones were read by immunoSEQ multiplex PCR, and TCRdb kept only the in-frame ones, dropping some. The sample records about 190,000 clones, around nine tenths being singletons. The receptor comes from a woman between 40 and 55 years old who had recovered from COVID-19. The sample taken for sequencing was peripheral blood. The chain carries TRBV11-3 and TRBJ2-3; 11 bases are a match to TRBD1. This CDR3 is CASRGQGADTQYF. CDR3 in DNA: TGTGCCAGCAGGGGACAGGGGGCAGATACGCAGTATTTT.